This entry lists 19 T cell receptor beta chains sequenced from one sample in a study of cytomegalovirus exposure and HLA in healthy donors. The PCR employed 60 Vbeta primers together with 13 Jbeta primers. The data were produced by immunoSEQ multiplex PCR, yet TCRdb's version contains in-frame clones alone and is incomplete. The sample has 99,000 or so clones; around 80% are singletons. Material for sequencing was PBMCs. Receptors originate from a man aged 25-40 years in good health and CMV-seropositive.

The V and J genes are TRBV19 and TRBJ1-5, with D unclear. Between the trimmed V and J ends, which lost 10 bases and 0 bases, there was a span of 4 bases. Germline V lookup: CDR1 LNHDA, CDR2 SQIVND (reference sequence). The CDR3 loop spans 11 amino acids. CDR3 in DNA: TGTGCCAATTATAGCAATCAGCCCCAGCATTTT. It translates to CANYSNQPQHF.

The rearrangement uses TRBV15 and TRBJ1-1, with 7 nucleotides matching TRBD1. Germline-derived CDR1 and CDR2 are LNHNV and YYDKDF (reference sequence). The CDR3 sequence is 14 residues long. V lost 5 bases and J lost 4; bases outside the gene matches: 7. DNA of the CDR3: TGTGCCACCAGCGCAGACAGGGCAGGCACTGAAGCTTTCTTT. Amino acid sequence: CATSADRAGTEAFF.

This sequence joins TRBV28 and TRBJ2-7, with D possibly being TRBD1 (7 bases). Deletions cut 5 bases from V and 0 bases from J, with 14 bases between. CDR1 MDHEN and CDR2 SYDVKM come from the germline V gene. The CDR3 sequence is 15 residues long. CDR3 DNA sequence: TGTGCCAGCAGTCTCGCGGGACAGAGCTCCTACGAGCAGTACTTC. This encodes CASSLAGQSSYEQYF.

J is TRBJ1-6 and V is TRBV6-6; no definite D call. Trimming stripped 8 bases from V and 1 base from J, with 6 bases between. The CDR3 has 13 amino acids. From germline, CDR1 is MNHNY and CDR2 SVGAGI (reference sequence). The CDR3 here is CASQVSYNSPLHF. CDR3 DNA sequence: TGTGCCAGCCAGGTTTCCTATAATTCACCCCTCCACTTT.

In its sample, this clone was seen once. This chain joins TRBV30 and TRBJ1-4, with a weak D call TRBD1 (6 bases). The CDR3 sequence is 11 residues long. The germline V gene encodes CDR1 GTSNPN and CDR2 SVGIG (reference sequence). Trimming left V 1 base short and J 14 bases short, with 11 bases between. For the CDR3, the DNA is TGTGCCTGGAGTGAAACAGGGTGGCTGTTTTTT. Amino acid sequence: CAWSETGWLFF.

This chain uses TRBV2 with TRBJ1-2; no definite D call. CDR3 length: 16 amino acids. Trimming stripped 1 base from V and 4 bases from J, with 16 bases between. CDR1 SNHLY and CDR2 FYNNEI come from the germline V gene. As DNA, the CDR3 is TGTGCCAGCAGTGAAGGTGGGCGCAGGAACGCCTATGGCTACACCTTC. Translating gives CASSEGGRRNAYGYTF.

The rearrangement uses TRBV4-2 and TRBJ1-3; D not resolved. The V end lost 1 base, the J end lost 0 bases, and 10 bases lay between the germline ends. CDR1 is LGHNA and CDR2 is YNFKEQ in the germline V gene. This CDR3 is 16 amino acids long. In DNA, the CDR3 is TGTGCCAGCAGCCAAGCAGTGCAAAACTCTGGAAACACCATATATTTT. Protein: CASSQAVQNSGNTIYF.

The CDR3 nucleotides read TGCGCCAGCAGCCAAGTTTGGAGTATAGACTCTGGAAACACCATATATTTT. Its protein product is CASSQVWSIDSGNTIYF. The chain employs TRBV4-1 and TRBJ1-3; no clear D gene. CDR3 size: 17 residues. CDR1 is MGHRA and CDR2 is YSYEKL in the germline V gene. V lost 1 base and J 0 bases, leaving 13 bases between the germline ends.

To note about this clone: The conserved final phenylalanine or tryptophan is absent from the CDR3, which likely points to a read error. The chain employs TRBV27 and TRBJ1-1; TRBD1 matches 10 bases. CDR1 and CDR2 (germline): MNHEY, SMNVEV (reference sequence). Trimming at V came to 10 bases and at J to 6 bases, leaving 14 bases not matched to a gene. The CDR3 consists of 15 residues. The chain's CDR3 is CATLRWTGGRSEAFL. CDR3 nucleotides: TGTGCCACCCTACGCTGGACAGGGGGAAGATCTGAAGCTTTCCTT.

This clone was observed once. This sequence joins TRBV4-1 and TRBJ1-5; D is undetermined. Germline lookup yields CDR1 MGHRA and CDR2 YSYEKL. The CDR3 is 15 amino acids. V gave up 6 bases and J gave up 2 bases, with 14 bases separating them. The CDR3 protein is CASSPDWEGNQPQHF. In DNA form, the CDR3 reads TGCGCCAGCAGTCCCGATTGGGAGGGCAATCAGCCCCAGCATTTT.

In its sample, this clone was seen a few times. V and J are TRBV30 and TRBJ2-1, with 10 positions matching TRBD2. The V gene end was trimmed by 5 bases and the J gene end by 2 bases; junction bases not matched to a gene: 3. In germline, CDR1 is GTSNPN, CDR2 SVGIG (reference sequence). The CDR3 contains 14 residues. This CDR3 is CAWERGGPYNEQFF. Written as DNA, the CDR3 is TGTGCCTGGGAGCGGGGGGGCCCCTACAATGAGCAGTTCTTC.

This clone has just one count. This rearrangement joins TRBV5-6 to TRBJ1-3, with no clear D. Germline V lookup: CDR1 SGHDT, CDR2 YYEEEE. Between the trimmed V and J ends, which lost 7 bases and 1 base, there was a span of 9 bases. CDR3 length: 13 residues. The DNA of the CDR3 is TGTGCCAGCTGCCAGCGATCTGGAAACACCATATATTTT. Translation gives CASCQRSGNTIYF. The variable domain in full, with the rest retrieved from reference TRBV5-6 and TRBJ1-3, is DAGVTQSPTHLIKTRGQQVTLRCSPKSGHDTVSWYQQALGQGPQFIFQYYEEEERQRGNFPDRFSGHQFPNYSSELNVNALLLGDSALYLCASCQRSGNTIYFGEGSWLTVV.

The chain uses TRBV5-1 and TRBJ2-5, with TRBD1 matching over 11 bases. The germline CDR1 and CDR2 sequences are SGHRS and YFSETQ. With V trimmed by 4 bases and J by 2 bases, 22 bases remained unmatched. The CDR3 is made up of 21 amino acids. CDR3: CASSLGRDRGFSIQGQETQYF. In DNA, the CDR3 is TGCGCCAGCAGCCTCGGAAGGGACAGGGGGTTCAGCATTCAGGGACAAGAGACCCAGTACTTC.

This clone was recorded a few times. V gene TRBV2 combines with J gene TRBJ1-5; possibly TRBD1 for D (6 bases). V was pared by 2 bases and J by 7 bases, with 18 bases between. CDR3 size: 16 residues. Germline CDR1 reads SNHLY; CDR2 reads FYNNEI. CDR3 protein: CASSETGSYQGQPQHF. CDR3 nucleotide sequence: TGTGCCAGCAGTGAAACGGGATCCTACCAGGGGCAGCCCCAGCATTTT.

The rearrangement joins TRBV14 to TRBJ1-2; the match to TRBD1 covers 10 bases. After removal of 2 bases from V and 7 bases from J, the junction contained 7 bases not matched to a gene. This CDR3 is 15 amino acids long. CDR1 and CDR2 (germline): SGHDN, FVKESK. The CDR3 DNA follows: TGTGCCAGCAGCCAAACGAACCGGGACAGGGGTGGCTACACCTTC. It encodes CASSQTNRDRGGYTF. Based on the CDR3 plus reference TRBV14 and TRBJ1-2, the full variable domain is EAGVTQFPSHSVIEKGQTVTLRCDPISGHDNLYWYRRVMGKEIKFLLHFVKESKQDESGMPNNRFLAERTGGTYSTLKVQPAELEDSGVYFCASSQTNRDRGGYTFGSGTRLTVV.

The chain combines TRBV10-3 with TRBJ2-3, with D unresolved. The V gene lost 1 base and the J gene lost 4 bases, with 9 bases spanning the gap. CDR1 is ENHRY and CDR2 is SYGVKD in the germline V gene. The length of the CDR3 is 14 residues. The CDR3 loop is CAISELLAADTQYF. The CDR3 bases are TGTGCCATCAGTGAGTTGTTAGCCGCAGATACGCAGTATTTT.

The J gene is TRBJ1-1, the V gene TRBV30; 11 nucleotides agree with TRBD1. The CDR3 is 18 amino acids. Germline-derived CDR1 and CDR2 are GTSNPN and SVGIG (reference sequence). J was trimmed by 2 bases and V by 0 bases; bases with no gene match: 11. The CDR3 DNA follows: TGTGCCTGGAGTGTACGTTGGCAGGACAGGGGGCGCAACACTGAAGCTTTCTTT. This translates into CAWSVRWQDRGRNTEAFF.

The chain links TRBV7-6 to TRBJ1-1, with 8 bases matching TRBD1. This CDR3 is 13 amino acids long. Unmatched junction bases numbered 5, after V lost 0 bases and J lost 11 bases. In germline, CDR1 is SGHVS, CDR2 FNYEAQ. The CDR3 here is CASSLAETGVAFF. For the CDR3, the DNA is TGTGCCAGCAGCTTAGCGGAGACAGGGGTCGCTTTCTTT.

The gene calls are TRBV7-2 and TRBJ2-1; 7 positions agree with TRBD2. Germline assignment: CDR1 SGHTA and CDR2 FQGNSA. J gave up 3 bases and V 5 bases, and 16 bases lay outside the gene matches. The CDR3 is 18 residues long. CDR3 bases: TGTGCCAGCAGCAAACGGGAGCCGGGGGGTTTGAGCTACAATGAGCAGTTCTTC. Translating gives CASSKREPGGLSYNEQFF. Combining the CDR3 with reference TRBV7-2 and TRBJ2-1 gives the whole variable domain GAGVSQSPSNKVTEKGKDVELRCDPISGHTALYWYRQSLGQGLEFLIYFQGNSAPDKSGLPSDRFSAERTGGSVSTLTIQRTQQEDSAVYLCASSKREPGGLSYNEQFFGPGTRLTVL.